The entry below describes one T cell receptor (beta chain). Its antigen is not yet known. Qualities for individual bases were not recorded, and no much larger clone is one base off. To be selected, patients needed enough residual fresh-frozen tumor tissue and more than two years of available survival data. An isocitrate dehydrogenase mutation was not carried by any of the glioblastoma patients, although molecular status was otherwise variable. PBMC were collected before vaccination, two weeks after the third vaccination, and at tumor progression when it occurred. The Qiagen DNeasy Blood extraction Kit was used for extraction of genomic DNA. Using the immunoSEQ assay, TCRB CDR3 regions were amplified from around 2 micrograms of genomic DNA, or from all available DNA when less than that was on hand. Multiplex PCR used 60 forward primers for TCR V beta segments and 13 reverse primers for J beta segments. To estimate the number of reads per starting template, synthetic control templates were added to each sample at limiting dilution. The Illumina HiSeq System generated sequencing reads of 87 bp. Concerning the study's data processing: PCR and sequencing errors were removed by a nearest neighbor algorithm that merged closely related sequences. TCR overlap was measured as the percentage of unique tumor TCR beta sequences also present in the same patient's peripheral blood. As stored in TCRdb, this immuneACCESS dataset retains in-frame rearrangements with V and J assigned. A fraction of the clones does not appear; measured against another copy, unresolved V genes explain less than half of the discrepancy, and the remainder lacks a known reason. V, J and clone size reflect that table, while D and trimming were determined from the DNA. For this sample there are tens of thousands of clones; 70% to 90% appear just once. Jointly, the top ten make up about a sixth of the sample.

After removal of 6 bases from V and 4 bases from J, the junction retains 8 bases not matched to a gene. Sequences PRHDT (CDR1) and FYEKMQ (CDR2) are obtained from the germline V gene (reference sequence). The CDR3 contains 17 residues, cysteine and phenylalanine counted. Only the CDR3 DNA is retained, 51 bases long and in frame from the first base. This specimen comes from a study of glioma-infiltrating T cells after dendritic cell vaccination (dated by TCRdb to about 2016). At the level of the whole study: The cohort included some 15 glioblastoma patients drawn from Phase I and II dendritic cell vaccination trials, of whom 9 were newly diagnosed and 6 had recurrent disease. Between the early 2000s and the early 2010s, the patients were given dendritic cell vaccination pulsed with autologous tumor lysate. The vaccine consisted of monocyte-derived dendritic cells cultured less than eight days with IL-4 and GM-CSF, then pulsed overnight with autologous tumor lysate. Three intradermal dendritic cell vaccine injections were administered to patients at biweekly intervals in the arm below the axilla. In glioblastoma patients vaccinated with dendritic cells, deep sequencing of TCR beta CDR3 regions served to measure the amount of tumor-infiltrating lymphocytes and to compare repertoires between tumor and blood. Survival after dendritic cell vaccination was correlated with TCR sequencing metrics, such as TIL content and the overlap between tumor and blood repertoires. Results the study describes overall, beyond this receptor: TCR clonality showed no direct relationship with survival, which suggests that a diverse polyclonal response may be important. The TCR overlap response model with three groups was called speculative and said to need prospective validation. Higher estimated pretreatment TIL content predicted longer time to progression and overall survival after dendritic cell vaccination. The cohort was small and heterogeneous, only a few patients had full blood and tumor sets, and even fewer had initial-recurrent tumor pairs.

The sequence derives from a human donor with glioblastoma. The V and J genes are TRBV13 and TRBJ2-2, with 13 junctional bases fitting TRBD2. The material sequenced was blood, taken before dendritic cell vaccination. The CDR3: CASSPLAGGRGTGELFF. DNA sequence: TGTGCCAGCAGTCCACTAGCGGGGGGGCGTGGCACCGGGGAGCTGTTTTTT.